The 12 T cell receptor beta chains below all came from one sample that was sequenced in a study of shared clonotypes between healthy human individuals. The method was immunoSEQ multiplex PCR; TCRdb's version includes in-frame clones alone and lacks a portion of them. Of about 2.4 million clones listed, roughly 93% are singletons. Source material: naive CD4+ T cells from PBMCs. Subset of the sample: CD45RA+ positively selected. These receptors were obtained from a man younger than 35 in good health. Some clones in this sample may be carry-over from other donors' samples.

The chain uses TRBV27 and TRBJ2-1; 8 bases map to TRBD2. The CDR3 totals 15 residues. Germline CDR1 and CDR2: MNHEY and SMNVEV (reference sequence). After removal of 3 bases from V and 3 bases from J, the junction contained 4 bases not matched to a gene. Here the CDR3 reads CASSFYGRVYNEQFF. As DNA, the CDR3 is TGTGCCAGCAGTTTTTACGGGAGGGTCTACAATGAGCAGTTCTTC.

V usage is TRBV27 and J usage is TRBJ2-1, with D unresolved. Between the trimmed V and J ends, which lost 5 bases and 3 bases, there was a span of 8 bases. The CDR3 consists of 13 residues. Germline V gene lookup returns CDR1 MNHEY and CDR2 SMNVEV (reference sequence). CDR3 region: CASSRPNYNEQFF. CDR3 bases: TGTGCCAGCAGTAGGCCTAACTACAATGAGCAGTTCTTC.

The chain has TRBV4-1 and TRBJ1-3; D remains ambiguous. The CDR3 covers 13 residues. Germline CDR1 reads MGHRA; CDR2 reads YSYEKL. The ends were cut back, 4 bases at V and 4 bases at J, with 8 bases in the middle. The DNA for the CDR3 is TGCGCCAGCAGCCGTATAAGCGGAAACACCATATATTTT. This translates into CASSRISGNTIYF.

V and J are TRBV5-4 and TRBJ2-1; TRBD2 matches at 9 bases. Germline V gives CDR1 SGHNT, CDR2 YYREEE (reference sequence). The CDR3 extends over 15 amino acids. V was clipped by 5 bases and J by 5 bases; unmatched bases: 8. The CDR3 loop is CASRAELAGHNEQFF. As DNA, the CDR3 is TGTGCCAGCAGGGCTGAACTAGCGGGCCACAATGAGCAGTTCTTC. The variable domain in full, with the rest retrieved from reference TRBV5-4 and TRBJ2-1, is ETGVTQSPTHLIKTRGQQVTLRCSSQSGHNTVSWYQQALGQGPQFIFQYYREEENGRGNFPPRFSGLQFPNYSSELNVNALELDDSALYLCASRAELAGHNEQFFGPGTRLTVL.

The CDR3 DNA follows: TGTGCCAGTAGCCTCACAACAACTAATGAAAAACTGTTTTTT. Its protein is CASSLTTTNEKLFF. The V call is TRBV19, the J call TRBJ1-4; unclear D gene. This CDR3 spans 14 amino acids. Germline V lookup: CDR1 LNHDA, CDR2 SQIVND (reference sequence). Trimming removed 6 bases at V and 0 bases at J, with 8 bases between.

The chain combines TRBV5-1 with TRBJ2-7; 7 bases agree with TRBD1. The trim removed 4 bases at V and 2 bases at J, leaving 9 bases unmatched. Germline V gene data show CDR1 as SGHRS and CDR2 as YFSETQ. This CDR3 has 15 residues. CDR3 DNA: TGCGCCAGCAGCCTTAATCCGACAGGGACCTACGAGCAGTACTTC. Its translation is CASSLNPTGTYEQYF.

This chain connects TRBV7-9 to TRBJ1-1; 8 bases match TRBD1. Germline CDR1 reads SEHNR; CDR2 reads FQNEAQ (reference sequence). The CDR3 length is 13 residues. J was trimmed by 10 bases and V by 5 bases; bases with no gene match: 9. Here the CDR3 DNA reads TGTGCCAGCAGCGAGACTCAGGGGGCTGGAGCTTTCTTT. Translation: CASSETQGAGAFF.

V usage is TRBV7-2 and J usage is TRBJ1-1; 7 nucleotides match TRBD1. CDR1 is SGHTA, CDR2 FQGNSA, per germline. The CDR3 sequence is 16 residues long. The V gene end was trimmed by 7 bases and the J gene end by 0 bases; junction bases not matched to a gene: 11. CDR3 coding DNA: TGTGCCAGCAACCGTAGACAGGGTTGGATGAACACTGAAGCTTTCTTT. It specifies CASNRRQGWMNTEAFF.

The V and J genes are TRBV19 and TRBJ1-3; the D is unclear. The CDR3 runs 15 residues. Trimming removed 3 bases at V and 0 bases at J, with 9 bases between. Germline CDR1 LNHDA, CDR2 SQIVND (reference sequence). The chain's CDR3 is CASSITRSSGNTIYF. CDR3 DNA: TGTGCCAGTAGTATCACGAGGAGCTCTGGAAACACCATATATTTT.

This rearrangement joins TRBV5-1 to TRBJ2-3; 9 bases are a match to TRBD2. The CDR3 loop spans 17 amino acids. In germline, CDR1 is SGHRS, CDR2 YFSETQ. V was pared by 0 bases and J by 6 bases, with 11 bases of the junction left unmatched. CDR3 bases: TGCGCCAGCAGCTTGGCCTCTTGGGCGGGAGGGCCCGATACGCAGTATTTT. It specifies CASSLASWAGGPDTQYF.

The CDR3 loop is CASSDLDGPSTDTQYF. Here the CDR3 DNA reads TGTGCCAGCAGTGACCTTGACGGCCCTAGCACAGATACGCAGTATTTT. This rearrangement joins TRBV28 to TRBJ2-3; the D is unclear. The V end was cut by 5 bases, the J end by 0 bases, with 15 bases between. Germline V gene sequence: CDR1 MDHEN, CDR2 SYDVKM. This CDR3 comprises 16 residues.

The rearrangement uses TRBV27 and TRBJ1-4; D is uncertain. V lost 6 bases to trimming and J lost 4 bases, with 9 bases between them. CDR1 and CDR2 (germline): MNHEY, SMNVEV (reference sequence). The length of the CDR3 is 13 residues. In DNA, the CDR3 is TGTGCCAGCAGGATTCGAAATAATGAAAAACTGTTTTTT. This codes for CASRIRNNEKLFF.